This T cell receptor (beta chain) was found in a study of tumor and adjacent non-tumor tissue in lung cancer. Study overall: Patients comprised about a dozen adenocarcinoma, 2 squamous cell carcinoma and 1 small cell lung cancer.

Three rounds of nested PCR, following a modified ARM-PCR protocol, produced the TCRbeta library. MiXCR was run by TCRdb on the multiplex PCR reads, yielding one entry per CDR3 protein. The repertoire holds roughly 140,000 distinct CDR3 sequences, with 60% to 70% as singletons. For this clonotype: Sequence at one end of the junction differs from germline and may be a read error.

RNA was extracted from bulk tissue without any cell sorting. Chemotherapy-naive patients with new lung cancer underwent thoracic surgery in China, August–late 2014. This CDR3 is built from 15 residues. Germline V gene sequence: CDR1 SGHAT, CDR2 FQNNGV. The chain recombines TRBV11-2 with TRBJ2-5; TRBD1 matches at 8 bases. The receptor was derived from a man aged 55 to 70 with small cell lung cancer. The sequencing sample was made of lung tumor tissue. CDR3 DNA sequence: TGTGCCTGCAGAAGGACAGGGATGGGCCAAGAGACCCAATACTTC. Its protein is CACRRTGMGQETQYF. Filled out from reference TRBV11-2 and TRBJ2-5, the complete variable domain reads EAGVAQSPRYKIIEKRQSVAFWCNPISGHATLYWYQQILGQGPKLLIQFQNNGVVDDSQLPKDRFSAERLKGVDSTLKIQPAKLEDSAVYLCACRRTGMGQETQYFGPGTRLLVL.